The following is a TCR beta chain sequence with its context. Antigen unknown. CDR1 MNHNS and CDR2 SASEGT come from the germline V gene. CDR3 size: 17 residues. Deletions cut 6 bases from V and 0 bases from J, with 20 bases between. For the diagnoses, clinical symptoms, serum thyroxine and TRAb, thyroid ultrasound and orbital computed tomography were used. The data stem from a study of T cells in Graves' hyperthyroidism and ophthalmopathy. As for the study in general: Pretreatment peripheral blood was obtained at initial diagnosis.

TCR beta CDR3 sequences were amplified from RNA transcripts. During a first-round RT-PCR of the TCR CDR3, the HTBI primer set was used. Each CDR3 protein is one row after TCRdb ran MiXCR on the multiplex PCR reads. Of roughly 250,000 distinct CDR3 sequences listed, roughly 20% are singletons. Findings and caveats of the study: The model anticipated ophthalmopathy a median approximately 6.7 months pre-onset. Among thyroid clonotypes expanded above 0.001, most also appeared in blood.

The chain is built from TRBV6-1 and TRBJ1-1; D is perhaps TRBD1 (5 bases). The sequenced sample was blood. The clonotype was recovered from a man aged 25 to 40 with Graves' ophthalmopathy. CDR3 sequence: CASRGAGFLGVNTEAFF. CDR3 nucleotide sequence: TGTGCCAGCAGAGGCGCGGGTTTTTTAGGGGTGAACACTGAAGCTTTCTTT.